The clone carrying this T cell receptor beta chain was seen only a few times. Its antigen is as yet unknown. This sample is drawn from a study of beta chain features in type 1 diabetes. Study overall: Over all samples combined, 107,917,701 sorted cells were examined.

Around 120 mL of blood, on average, came from one heparinised draw per donor. What was sequenced were expressed TCRB transcripts, since all of the isolated RNA had been reverse transcribed. Sequencing used immunoSEQ multiplex PCR; TCRdb keeps in-frame clones, though not all of them. The sample shows about 140,000 clones, about 7% of them seen only once. Whole-study findings and limits: Cells expressing TCR highly could be over-represented by cDNA sequencing.

Sequenced sample: central memory CD4+ T cells from blood. The sequence was collected from a woman aged 25 to 39 in good health.

CDR3 bases: TGTGCCAGCAGCTCAAGCCAGGGTAACTATGGCTACACCTTC. This translates into CASSSSQGNYGYTF. This sequence joins TRBV7-2 and TRBJ1-2; D is perhaps TRBD1 (5 bases). CDR1 and CDR2 from the germline V gene are SGHTA and FQGNSA. The CDR3 runs 14 residues. The germline V and J ends were trimmed by 4 bases and 1 base, with 10 bases remaining between them.